These 24 T cell receptor beta chains share one sample of origin, sequenced in a study of early T cells in non-severe SARS-CoV-2 infection. In TCRdb, the 5' RACE reads were re-called with MiXCR into one record per CDR3 protein. The repertoire consists of some 78,000 distinct CDR3 sequences, with roughly 13% occurring once and the leading ten covering 6%. Sample: whole blood. These TCRs come from an adult who was a healthcare worker with PCR-confirmed SARS-CoV-2 infection or an uninfected control (not recorded which).

The J gene is TRBJ2-7, the V gene TRBV20-1; D is possibly TRBD1 or TRBD2 (5 bases each). V dropped 6 bases and J dropped 2 bases, with 14 bases sitting between them. The germline gives CDR1 DFQATT, CDR2 SNEGSKA (reference sequence). This CDR3 comprises 13 residues. The CDR3 nucleotides are TGCAGTGCACCCCCGGGACCCCCCTACGAGCAGTACTTC. Residues: CSAPPGPPYEQYF.

The CDR3 sequence: CASTPLWTRRTDTQYF. The CDR3 nucleotides read TGCGCCAGCACCCCCCTGTGGACACGCCGCACAGATACGCAGTATTTT. The chain is built from TRBV5-1 and TRBJ2-3, with D maybe TRBD1 (5 bases). Trimming left V 6 bases short and J 1 base short, with 18 bases between. The germline V gene has CDR1 SGHRS and CDR2 YFSETQ. The CDR3 contains 16 residues.

The chain links TRBV20-1 to TRBJ2-1; D is ambiguous. This CDR3 has 14 residues. Germline V lookup: CDR1 DFQATT, CDR2 SNEGSKA (reference sequence). V shed 1 base and J shed 7 bases, with 14 bases lying between them. CDR3 in amino acids: CSARGAGVRNEQFF. CDR3 bases: TGCAGTGCTAGAGGTGCAGGCGTGAGAAATGAGCAGTTCTTC.

This clonotype was detected only a few times. V usage is TRBV19 and J usage is TRBJ2-1; no definite D call. Trimming took 6 bases from V and 3 from J, leaving 15 bases between them. This CDR3 comprises 15 residues. Germline values: CDR1 LNHDA, CDR2 SQIVND (reference sequence). CDR3 sequence (DNA): TGTGCCAGTAGGGTCGGCCTTTCTTACTACAATGAGCAGTTCTTC. Amino acids: CASRVGLSYYNEQFF.

This clonotype was recorded at least ten times. This chain connects TRBV18 to TRBJ1-2, with 7 bases aligning to TRBD1. The CDR3 has 12 amino acids. V lost 2 bases to trimming and J lost 8 bases; unmatched junction nucleotides: 2. In germline, CDR1 is KGHSH, CDR2 LQKENI. For the CDR3, the DNA is TGTGCCAGCTCACCAACAGGGGACGGCTACACCTTC. Translated, it gives CASSPTGDGYTF.

This clonotype has a handful of counts. The chain couples TRBV20-1 to TRBJ2-1, with 7 bases lining up with TRBD2. The CDR3 totals 13 residues. Germline lookup yields CDR1 DFQATT and CDR2 SNEGSKA (reference sequence). Trimming at V came to 5 bases and at J to 5 bases, leaving 6 bases not matched to a gene. Here the CDR3 DNA reads TGCAGTGCTGCGGGACTACGTAACAATGAGCAGTTCTTC. Protein: CSAAGLRNNEQFF.

This clonotype was seen many times. This rearrangement joins TRBV29-1 to TRBJ1-1; TRBD1 might be the D (6 bases). V lost 7 bases and J lost 6, with 15 bases in between. Germline V gene data show CDR1 as SQVTM and CDR2 as ANQGSEA. The CDR3 contains 12 residues. The CDR3, as DNA: TGCAGCGCGGGGGCACAGTGGTCTGAAGCTTTCTTT. It specifies CSAGAQWSEAFF.

The chain employs TRBV11-1 and TRBJ2-1, with D tentatively TRBD2 (5 bases). V lost 2 bases and J lost 3, with 11 bases in between. There are 15 residues in the CDR3. Germline lookup yields CDR1 SGHAT and CDR2 FQDESV (reference sequence). The CDR3 sequence is CASSLRRGNYNEQFF. For the CDR3, the DNA is TGTGCCAGCAGCTTAAGAAGAGGGAACTACAATGAGCAGTTCTTC.

This clonotype was observed at least ten times. The J gene is TRBJ1-2, the V gene TRBV7-6; D not certain. The CDR3 loop spans 13 amino acids. Deletions cut 5 bases from V and 2 bases from J, with 9 bases between. Germline lookup yields CDR1 SGHVS and CDR2 FNYEAQ. CDR3: CASSPWRNYGYTF. The CDR3 DNA reads as TGTGCCAGCAGCCCCTGGCGAAACTATGGCTACACCTTC.

The chain combines TRBV6-2 or TRBV6-3 with TRBJ2-2; 8 bases fit TRBD2. The CDR3 length is 15 residues. The V gene's germline CDR1 is MNHEY and CDR2 SVGEGT. With V trimmed by 5 bases and J by 4 bases, 6 bases remained unmatched. The CDR3, as DNA: TGTGCCAGCAGTCACGGGGGGGCCGGCACCGGGGAGCTGTTTTTT. It translates to CASSHGGAGTGELFF.

This clonotype was counted only a few times. This chain connects TRBV7-9 to TRBJ2-5; possible D gene TRBD2, 5 bases. Deletions cut 3 bases from V and 2 bases from J, with 10 bases between. Looked up from germline, CDR1 is SEHNR and CDR2 is FQNEAQ (reference sequence). This CDR3 contains 14 residues. As DNA, the CDR3 is TGTGCCAGCAGCTTCCGGACTGATCAAGAGACCCAGTACTTC. Translation: CASSFRTDQETQYF.

Many counts were recorded for this clonotype. The chain combines TRBV5-4 with TRBJ1-1; D call uncertain. With 4 bases removed from V and 0 bases from J, the gap between germline ends came to 10 bases. Germline loops: CDR1 SGHNT, CDR2 YYREEE (reference sequence). This CDR3 is built from 14 residues. Here the CDR3 reads CASSHRAVNTEAFF. CDR3 nucleotide sequence: TGTGCCAGCAGCCACCGGGCGGTGAACACTGAAGCTTTCTTT.

This clonotype was observed a handful of times. The chain has TRBV20-1 and TRBJ2-1; 16 bases match TRBD2. V was clipped by 1 base and J by 7 bases; unmatched bases: 7. Germline V gene data show CDR1 as DFQATT and CDR2 as SNEGSKA (reference sequence). The CDR3 length is 17 residues. CDR3 amino acids: CSARVPGLAGGRNEQFF. The CDR3 nucleotides read TGCAGTGCTAGAGTCCCGGGACTAGCGGGGGGGCGAAATGAGCAGTTCTTC.

This clonotype was detected only a few times. The chain has TRBV28 and TRBJ1-1; the D gene is possibly TRBD1 (6 bases). Germline V lookup: CDR1 MDHEN, CDR2 SYDVKM. The germline V and J ends were trimmed by 8 bases and 6 bases, with 22 bases remaining between them. This CDR3 contains 15 residues. The CDR3 loop reads CASVSPGGPVAEAFF. The CDR3 DNA follows: TGTGCCAGCGTCTCCCCGGGGGGCCCGGTGGCTGAAGCTTTCTTT.

This clonotype was recorded many times. The CDR3 spells CSAREVFDKPYGEQFF. CDR3 nucleotide sequence: TGCAGTGCTAGAGAAGTGTTTGATAAGCCCTACGGGGAGCAGTTCTTC. The chain carries TRBV20-1 and TRBJ2-1; D unclear. The V and J ends lost 0 bases and 10 bases respectively, with 22 bases between them. Per germline, CDR1 DFQATT and CDR2 SNEGSKA (reference sequence). The length of the CDR3 is 16 residues.

This clonotype was counted ten times or more. Here the CDR3 reads CASSPAAGRSSYNEQFF. In DNA form, the CDR3 reads TGTGCCAGCAGCCCCGCCGCGGGAAGGAGCTCCTACAATGAGCAGTTCTTC. The rearrangement links TRBV11-2 to TRBJ2-1; tentative D call: TRBD2 (6 bases). Germline CDR1 reads SGHAT; CDR2 reads FQNNGV. CDR3 length equals 17 residues. V was trimmed by 5 bases and J by 0 bases, leaving 17 bases between them.

This clonotype was recorded many times. The J gene is TRBJ2-7, the V gene TRBV4-1, with a possible D match to TRBD2 (6 bases). V lost 4 bases and J 6 bases, leaving 16 bases between the germline ends. CDR3 length equals 14 residues. From germline, CDR1 is MGHRA and CDR2 YSYEKL. In nucleotides, the CDR3 is TGCGCCAGCAGCCCGGAGGGCCGGCTGGGCGAGCAGTACTTC. Amino acids: CASSPEGRLGEQYF.

This clonotype showed up just a few times. The chain recombines TRBV29-1 with TRBJ1-4, with D possibly being TRBD1 (6 bases). Germline CDR1 SQVTM, CDR2 ANQGSEA. The CDR3 extends over 13 amino acids. Trimming pared 5 bases from V and 0 bases from J, leaving 7 bases between. The DNA of the CDR3 is TGCAGCGTTCGGACAGCAACTAATGAAAAACTGTTTTTT. Its translation is CSVRTATNEKLFF.

Many counts were recorded for this clonotype. The CDR3 is CASSREWRNTEAFF. As DNA, the CDR3 is TGTGCCAGCAGCCGAGAGTGGCGGAACACTGAAGCTTTCTTT. The rearrangement joins TRBV7-9 to TRBJ1-1; D is ambiguous. Looked up from germline, CDR1 is SEHNR and CDR2 is FQNEAQ (reference sequence). V gave up 5 bases and J gave up 1 base, with 11 bases separating them. This CDR3 is 14 amino acids long. The whole variable domain, remainder taken from reference TRBV7-9 and TRBJ1-1, is DTGVSQNPRHKITKRGQNVTFRCDPISEHNRLYWYRQTLGQGPEFLTYFQNEAQLEKSRLLSDRFSAERPKGSFSTLEIQRTEQGDSAMYLCASSREWRNTEAFFGQGTRLTVV.

The chain combines TRBV12-3 or TRBV12-4 with TRBJ1-5, with D maybe TRBD1 (5 bases). V was pared by 4 bases and J by 4 bases, with 11 bases between. There are 14 residues in the CDR3. The CDR3 sequence: CASSYRLLNQPQHF. CDR3 nucleotide sequence: TGTGCCAGCAGTTACAGGTTATTAAATCAGCCCCAGCATTTT.

This clonotype was counted only a few times. The chain combines TRBV30 with TRBJ2-2; 8 bases line up with TRBD2. This CDR3 region has 15 residues. The germline V gene has CDR1 GTSNPN and CDR2 SVGIG (reference sequence). The trim removed 7 bases at V and 6 bases at J, leaving 13 bases unmatched. In DNA form, the CDR3 reads TGTGCCTCGATGGCGGGACTAGTCTGGTCCGGGGAGCTGTTTTTT. Translated: CASMAGLVWSGELFF.

The chain has TRBV15 and TRBJ2-1; TRBD2 might be the D (7 bases). The germline V gene has CDR1 LNHNV and CDR2 YYDKDF (reference sequence). This CDR3 spans 17 amino acids. Trimming removed 3 bases from V and 2 bases from J, with 17 bases in between. This chain's CDR3 is CATSRGAPGTTYNEQFF. In DNA form, the CDR3 reads TGTGCCACCAGCAGGGGGGCTCCCGGGACTACCTACAATGAGCAGTTCTTC.

The chain joins TRBV9 to TRBJ2-7; TRBD1 matches at 11 bases. With V trimmed by 3 bases and J by 4 bases, 3 bases remained unmatched. In germline, CDR1 is SGDLS, CDR2 YYNGEE. There are 14 residues in the CDR3. CDR3 in DNA: TGTGCCAGCAGCGAAGGACAGGGGGCGTACGAGCAGTACTTC. As protein: CASSEGQGAYEQYF. Full variable domain (missing parts from reference TRBV9 and TRBJ2-7): DSGVTQTPKHLITATGQRVTLRCSPRSGDLSVYWYQQSLDQGLQFLIQYYNGEERAKGNILERFSAQQFPDLHSELNLSSLELGDSALYFCASSEGQGAYEQYFGPGTRLTVT.

This chain links TRBV11-1 with TRBJ2-7; 7 nucleotides line up with TRBD1. J gave up 3 bases and V 5 bases, and 7 bases lay outside the gene matches. CDR1 is SGHAT and CDR2 is FQDESV in the germline V gene (reference sequence). This CDR3 has 14 residues. The CDR3 nucleotides read TGTGCCAGCAGCCACGACAGGGTTGTCTACGAGCAGTACTTC. This codes for CASSHDRVVYEQYF. Combining the CDR3 with reference TRBV11-1 and TRBJ2-7 gives the whole variable domain EAEVAQSPRYKITEKSQAVAFWCDPISGHATLYWYRQILGQGPELLVQFQDESVVDDSQLPKDRFSAERLKGVDSTLKIQPAELGDSAMYLCASSHDRVVYEQYFGPGTRLTVT.